This T cell receptor beta chain was documented in a study of blood T cell repertoires in COVID-19. The CDR3 loop spans 13 amino acids. Germline-derived CDR1 and CDR2 are SNHLY and FYNNEI. V lost 8 bases to trimming and J lost 1 base; unmatched junction nucleotides: 2. Sequencing used immunoSEQ multiplex PCR; TCRdb keeps in-frame clones, though not all of them. The table includes some 250,000 clones, about 80% detected once. The rearrangement links TRBV2 to TRBJ1-5, with TRBD1 identical over 7 bases. The source material was peripheral blood. The receptor was isolated from an elderly woman with acute or convalescent COVID-19. CDR3 nucleotides: TGTGCCAGCTCCAGGGGGAGCAATCAGCCCCAGCATTTT. The encoded protein is CASSRGSNQPQHF.